The 25 T cell receptor beta chains reported below all come from one sample, sequenced in a study of a mutant IDH1 vaccine in newly diagnosed glioma. Time point meaning: week 11, during vaccination. With topical imiquimod, each dose of the vaccine consisted of 300 ug of mutant IDH1 20-mer peptide. Sequenced by immunoSEQ multiplex PCR; TCRdb stores in-frame clones only, minus some. The sample holds some 59,000 clones, around 91% seen once. What these receptors recognize is not known. The sample in question was PBMCs, obtained from a glioma patient whose treatment included an IDH1 peptide vaccine. The receptors stem from a man aged 35 to 55 with glioma.

V usage is TRBV5-5 and J usage is TRBJ2-7; possible D gene TRBD1, 6 bases. Trimming removed 4 bases from V and 6 bases from J, with 14 bases in between. This CDR3 has 13 residues. Germline CDR1 and CDR2: SGHKS and YYEKEE (reference sequence). The CDR3 nucleotides read TGTGCCAGCAGCCGAACTACAGGGAGCGAGCAGTACGTC. It encodes CASSRTTGSEQYV.

V and J are TRBV4-3 and TRBJ1-1; no definite D call. The V gene lost 1 base and the J gene lost 0 bases, with 9 bases spanning the gap. Germline CDR1 reads LGHNA; CDR2 reads YSLEER. The CDR3 is 15 amino acids. CDR3 sequence (DNA): TGCGCCAGCAGCCAAGGGGGAAAAATGAACACTGAAGCTTTCTTT. Protein product: CASSQGGKMNTEAFF.

The rearrangement joins TRBV7-9 to TRBJ2-7, with D unresolved. V gave up 2 bases and J gave up 7 bases, with 15 bases separating them. Germline-derived CDR1 and CDR2 are SEHNR and FQNEAQ (reference sequence). The CDR3 totals 14 residues. The CDR3 protein is CASSLRTVESEQYF. In DNA, the CDR3 is TGTGCCAGCAGCTTAAGAACAGTCGAAAGTGAGCAGTACTTC.

J is TRBJ2-1 and V is TRBV4-2, with D perhaps matching TRBD2 (5 bases). Germline V gene sequence: CDR1 LGHNA, CDR2 YNFKEQ. Trimming shortened V by 0 bases and J by 4 bases, and 13 bases separated the two germline ends. The CDR3 is 16 amino acids. CDR3 in DNA: TGTGCCAGCAGCCAAGATGGAGGTAGCTTTTACAATGAGCAGTTCTTC. It is translated as CASSQDGGSFYNEQFF.

The chain employs TRBV7-2 and TRBJ2-1, with 8 nucleotides matching TRBD2. Germline assignment: CDR1 SGHTA and CDR2 FQGNSA. V shed 7 bases and J 10 bases; nucleotides not matched to a gene: 12. The CDR3 totals 14 residues. This chain's CDR3 is CASKRERSSGEQFF. CDR3 DNA sequence: TGTGCCAGCAAGCGGGAGCGGAGCTCAGGGGAGCAGTTCTTC.

The chain joins TRBV9 to TRBJ2-1, with D maybe TRBD2 (5 bases). Trimming removed 3 bases from V and 2 bases from J, with 15 bases in between. The germline CDR1 and CDR2 sequences are SGDLS and YYNGEE. CDR3 length equals 16 residues. CDR3 DNA: TGTGCCAGCAGCGCGGGCGAAGAGCGGACCTACAATGAGCAGTTCTTC. Translation: CASSAGEERTYNEQFF. Using reference TRBV9 and TRBJ2-1 for the parts outside the CDR3, the full variable domain is DSGVTQTPKHLITATGQRVTLRCSPRSGDLSVYWYQQSLDQGLQFLIQYYNGEERAKGNILERFSAQQFPDLHSELNLSSLELGDSALYFCASSAGEERTYNEQFFGPGTRLTVL.

The chain combines TRBV10-3 with TRBJ2-7, with 11 bases matching TRBD2. V lost 2 bases to trimming and J lost 0 bases; unmatched junction nucleotides: 0. The CDR3 covers 15 residues. The germline gives CDR1 ENHRY, CDR2 SYGVKD. The CDR3 DNA reads as TGTGCCATCAGTGAGACTAGCGGGAGCTCCTACGAGCAGTACTTC. The encoded protein is CAISETSGSSYEQYF.

This rearrangement joins TRBV6-4 to TRBJ2-3; 7 bases are shared with TRBD2. The junction had 3 bases not matched to a gene; V was cut back by 0 bases and J by 0 bases. The CDR3 is 16 amino acids. CDR1 and CDR2 (germline): MRHNA, SNTAGT. Written as DNA, the CDR3 is TGTGCCAGCAGTGACTCTTTAGCGGGTAGCACAGATACGCAGTATTTT. This sequence encodes CASSDSLAGSTDTQYF.

The CDR3 sequence is CASRDLGQGVSGNTIYF. DNA for the CDR3: TGTGCCAGCAGAGACTTGGGACAGGGAGTCTCTGGAAACACCATATATTTT. This chain uses TRBV4-2 with TRBJ1-3, with TRBD1 matching over 9 bases. This CDR3 spans 17 amino acids. Germline V gene sequence: CDR1 LGHNA, CDR2 YNFKEQ. V gave up 6 bases and J gave up 0 bases; unmatched junction bases: 9.

CDR3 DNA sequence: TGTGCCAGCAGCCGGGACCCCGGGGGAGGAGAGACCCAGTACTTC. The encoded protein is CASSRDPGGGETQYF. V usage is TRBV6-1 and J usage is TRBJ2-5, with D perhaps matching TRBD2 (6 bases). V lost 6 bases and J 4 bases, leaving 18 bases between the germline ends. Looked up from germline, CDR1 is MNHNS and CDR2 is SASEGT. This CDR3 is 15 amino acids long.

This sequence joins TRBV18 and TRBJ2-7; D call uncertain. Germline-derived CDR1 and CDR2 are KGHSH and LQKENI. V was trimmed by 0 bases and J by 2 bases, leaving 5 bases between them. The CDR3 has 13 residues. The chain's CDR3 is CASSPPVTYEQYF. The CDR3 DNA follows: TGTGCCAGCTCACCACCAGTAACCTACGAGCAGTACTTC.

The genes are TRBV29-1 and TRBJ2-3, with 13 bases matching TRBD2. The length of the CDR3 is 15 residues. Trimming removed 4 bases from V and 5 bases from J; junction bases left unmatched: 6. Germline CDR1 is SQVTM and CDR2 is ANQGSEA. The CDR3 bases are TGCAGCGTTGGAGGGACTAGCGGGGTTGAAGATACGCAGTATTTT. Amino acids: CSVGGTSGVEDTQYF.

This chain joins TRBV9 and TRBJ1-3, with 11 bases that match TRBD1. The CDR3 totals 15 residues. V was clipped by 7 bases and J by 3 bases; unmatched bases: 6. CDR1 is SGDLS, CDR2 YYNGEE, per germline. The CDR3 bases are TGTGCCAGCGCTCGGACAGGGGGCAATGGAAACACCATATATTTT. It is translated as CASARTGGNGNTIYF. Complete variable domain (other parts from reference TRBV9 and TRBJ1-3): DSGVTQTPKHLITATGQRVTLRCSPRSGDLSVYWYQQSLDQGLQFLIQYYNGEERAKGNILERFSAQQFPDLHSELNLSSLELGDSALYFCASARTGGNGNTIYFGEGSWLTVV.

The chain uses TRBV11-2 and TRBJ2-7, with 7 bases fitting TRBD1. The CDR3 is made up of 18 amino acids. The junction had 17 bases not matched to a gene; V was cut back by 1 base and J by 5 bases. Germline values: CDR1 SGHAT, CDR2 FQNNGV. CDR3 protein: CASSLVGLRKQGNNEQYF. As DNA, the CDR3 is TGTGCCAGCAGCTTAGTTGGGCTGAGGAAACAGGGGAACAACGAGCAGTACTTC.

The chain links TRBV4-1 to TRBJ2-1; D is unresolved. With 2 bases removed from V and 7 bases from J, the gap between germline ends came to 15 bases. CDR1 MGHRA and CDR2 YSYEKL come from the germline V gene. The CDR3 is 15 residues long. The CDR3 loop reads CASSQSPSVVNEQFF. CDR3 coding DNA: TGCGCCAGCAGCCAAAGCCCAAGTGTCGTAAATGAGCAGTTCTTC.

V gene TRBV2 combines with J gene TRBJ2-7, with D tentatively TRBD1 or TRBD2 (6 bases each). V lost 7 bases to trimming and J lost 3 bases, with 16 bases between them. The germline gives CDR1 SNHLY, CDR2 FYNNEI. This CDR3 contains 14 residues. CDR3 protein: CASKSFGGLYEQYV. The CDR3 bases are TGTGCCAGCAAATCATTTGGGGGGCTCTACGAGCAGTACGTC.

The genes are TRBV4-1 and TRBJ1-2, with D uncertain. Trimming removed 4 bases at V and 3 bases at J, with 15 bases between. Germline loops: CDR1 MGHRA, CDR2 YSYEKL. CDR3 length: 15 amino acids. Written as DNA, the CDR3 is TGCGCCAGCAGCCCCGGACCAGCCTCCGACTATGGCTACACCTTC. This encodes CASSPGPASDYGYTF.

This chain joins TRBV6-5 and TRBJ2-3; TRBD2 matches 9 bases. This CDR3 region has 14 residues. The junction had 11 bases not matched to a gene; V was cut back by 8 bases and J by 8 bases. Per germline, CDR1 MNHEY and CDR2 SVGAGI. CDR3 loop: CASAPGLASFTQYF. DNA of the CDR3: TGTGCCAGCGCCCCGGGACTAGCTTCGTTTACGCAGTATTTT.

The CDR3 sequence is CASSRTRTGINEKLFF. CDR3 DNA: TGTGCCAGCAGCCGTACCAGGACAGGGATTAATGAAAAACTGTTTTTT. This chain uses TRBV4-2 with TRBJ1-4; 8 nucleotides line up with TRBD1. Germline CDR1 LGHNA, CDR2 YNFKEQ. With 4 bases clipped from V and 4 bases from J, the junction kept 8 bases outside the gene matches. The CDR3 consists of 16 residues.

To note about this clone: One end of the junction varies from germline; a read error may be responsible. The CDR3: CASSEKGQNILHPGNWGF. The CDR3 bases are TGTGCCAGCAGTGAAAAGGGGCAGAACATTTTACACCCGGGGAATTGGGGATTT. The chain couples TRBV2 to TRBJ1-4; a possible D gene is TRBD1 (5 bases). The CDR3 is made up of 18 amino acids. CDR1 is SNHLY and CDR2 is FYNNEI in the germline V gene. Filled out from reference TRBV2 and TRBJ1-4, the complete variable domain reads EPEVTQTPSHQVTQMGQEVILRCVPISNHLYFYWYRQILGQKVEFLVSFYNNEISEKSEIFDDQFSVERPDGSNFTLKIRSTKLEDSAMYFCASSEKGQNILHPGNWGFGSGTQLSVL.

This chain uses TRBV29-1 with TRBJ2-7; 10 nucleotides agree with TRBD2. V lost 3 bases to trimming and J lost 7 bases; unmatched junction nucleotides: 6. CDR1 and CDR2 (germline): SQVTM, ANQGSEA. This CDR3 spans 13 amino acids. The CDR3 DNA reads as TGCAGCGTTGACCTAGCGGGAGTAAGAGAGCAGTACTTC. Its protein is CSVDLAGVREQYF.

The V gene is TRBV19, the J gene TRBJ2-5; tentative D call: TRBD2 (6 bases). Germline CDR1 reads LNHDA; CDR2 reads SQIVND (reference sequence). The germline V and J ends were trimmed by 0 bases and 2 bases, with 16 bases remaining between them. CDR3 size: 17 residues. CDR3 protein: CASSIDRGVREQETQYF. The CDR3 DNA is TGTGCCAGTAGTATAGATCGCGGGGTCAGGGAGCAAGAGACCCAGTACTTC. The whole variable domain, filled in from reference TRBV19 and TRBJ2-5, reads DGGITQSPKYLFRKEGQNVTLSCEQNLNHDAMYWYRQDPGQGLRLIYYSQIVNDFQKGDIAEGYSVSREKKESFPLTVTSAQKNPTAFYLCASSIDRGVREQETQYFGPGTRLLVL.

This clone was counted a few times. Other DNA variants within this sample encode the same CDR3. The genes are TRBV7-9 and TRBJ1-2; 11 nucleotides agree with TRBD1. The trim removed 3 bases at V and 8 bases at J, leaving 5 bases unmatched. Germline V gene data show CDR1 as SEHNR and CDR2 as FQNEAQ (reference sequence). The CDR3 totals 14 residues. The CDR3 spells CASSLGTGGRGYTF. As DNA, the CDR3 is TGTGCCAGCAGCTTGGGGACAGGGGGTAGGGGCTACACCTTC.

This clone was seen more than once but under ten times. CDR3 sequence: CASSLGGRGSSGANVLTF. The CDR3 DNA reads TGCGCCAGCAGCTTGGGAGGCAGGGGAAGCTCTGGGGCCAACGTCCTGACTTTC. J is TRBJ2-6 and V is TRBV5-1, with D maybe TRBD1 (6 bases). The CDR3 covers 18 residues. Germline V lookup: CDR1 SGHRS, CDR2 YFSETQ. Trimming took 0 bases from V and 0 from J, leaving 13 bases between them.

The chain carries TRBV30 and TRBJ2-1, with TRBD2 matching over 13 bases. The CDR3 has 13 residues. Germline V gives CDR1 GTSNPN, CDR2 SVGIG (reference sequence). V gave up 2 bases and J gave up 15 bases; unmatched junction bases: 7. In DNA, the CDR3 is TGTGCCTGGAGTACGGGACTAGCGGGGCGGGCGTTCTTC. Amino acid sequence: CAWSTGLAGRAFF.